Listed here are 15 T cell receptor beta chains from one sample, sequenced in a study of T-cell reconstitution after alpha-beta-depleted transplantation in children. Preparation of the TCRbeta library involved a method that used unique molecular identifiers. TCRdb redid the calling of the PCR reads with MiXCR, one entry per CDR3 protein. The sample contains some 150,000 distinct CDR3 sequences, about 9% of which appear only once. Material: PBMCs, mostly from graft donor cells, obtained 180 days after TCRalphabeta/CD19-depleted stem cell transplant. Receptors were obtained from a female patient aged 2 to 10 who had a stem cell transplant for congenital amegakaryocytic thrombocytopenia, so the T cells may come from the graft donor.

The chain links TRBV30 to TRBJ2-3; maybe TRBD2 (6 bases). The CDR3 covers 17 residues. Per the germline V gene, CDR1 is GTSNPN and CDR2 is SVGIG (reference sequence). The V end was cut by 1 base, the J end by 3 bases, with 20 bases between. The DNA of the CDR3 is TGTGCCTGGAGTGACGGTGGGGGGAGAATCTTTACAGATACGCAGTATTTT. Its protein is CAWSDGGGRIFTDTQYF.

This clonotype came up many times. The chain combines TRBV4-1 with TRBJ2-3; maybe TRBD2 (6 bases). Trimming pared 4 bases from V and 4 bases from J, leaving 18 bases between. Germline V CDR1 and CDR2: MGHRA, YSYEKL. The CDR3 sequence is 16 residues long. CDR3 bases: TGCGCCAGCAGCCCGGAGGGTAGCGGTACTCCAGATACGCAGTATTTT. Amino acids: CASSPEGSGTPDTQYF.

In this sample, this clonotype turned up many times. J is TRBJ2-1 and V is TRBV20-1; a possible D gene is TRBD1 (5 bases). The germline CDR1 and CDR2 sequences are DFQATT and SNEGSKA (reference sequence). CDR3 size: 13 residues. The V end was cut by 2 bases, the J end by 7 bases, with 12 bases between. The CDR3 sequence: CSARIYRRNEQFF. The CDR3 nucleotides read TGCAGTGCTAGAATTTACAGGCGGAATGAGCAGTTCTTC.

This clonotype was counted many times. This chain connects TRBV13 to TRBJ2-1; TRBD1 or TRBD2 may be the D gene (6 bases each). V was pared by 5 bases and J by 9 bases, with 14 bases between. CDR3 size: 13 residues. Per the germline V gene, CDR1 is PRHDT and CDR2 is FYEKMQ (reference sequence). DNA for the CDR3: TGTGCCAGCAGCGCGGAGGGGGTGGGTGAGCAGTTCTTC. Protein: CASSAEGVGEQFF.

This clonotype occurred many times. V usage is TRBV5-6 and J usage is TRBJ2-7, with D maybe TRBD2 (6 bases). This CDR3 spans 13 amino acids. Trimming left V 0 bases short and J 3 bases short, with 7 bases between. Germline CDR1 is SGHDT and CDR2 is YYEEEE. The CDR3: CASSLVRGYEQYF. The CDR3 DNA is TGTGCCAGCAGCTTGGTGCGGGGCTACGAGCAGTACTTC.

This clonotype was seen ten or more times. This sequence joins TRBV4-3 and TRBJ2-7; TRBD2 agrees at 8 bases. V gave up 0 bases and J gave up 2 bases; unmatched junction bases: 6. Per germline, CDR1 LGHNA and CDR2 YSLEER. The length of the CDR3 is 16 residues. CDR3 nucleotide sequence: TGCGCCAGCAGCCAAGATTTTTCAGCGGGAGCCTACGAGCAGTACTTC. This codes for CASSQDFSAGAYEQYF.

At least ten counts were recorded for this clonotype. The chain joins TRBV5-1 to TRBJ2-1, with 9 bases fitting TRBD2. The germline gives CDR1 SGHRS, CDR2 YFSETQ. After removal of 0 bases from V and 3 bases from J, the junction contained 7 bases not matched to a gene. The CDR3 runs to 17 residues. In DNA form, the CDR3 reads TGCGCCAGCAGCTTGGGTAGCGGGAGTGCCTACTACAATGAGCAGTTCTTC. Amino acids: CASSLGSGSAYYNEQFF.

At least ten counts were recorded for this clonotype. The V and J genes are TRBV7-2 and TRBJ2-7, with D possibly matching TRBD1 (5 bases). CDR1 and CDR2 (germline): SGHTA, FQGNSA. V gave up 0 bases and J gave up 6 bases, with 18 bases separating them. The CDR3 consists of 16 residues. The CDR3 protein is CASSLAGWGSFGEQYF. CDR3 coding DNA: TGTGCCAGCAGCTTAGCGGGGTGGGGCTCTTTCGGCGAGCAGTACTTC.

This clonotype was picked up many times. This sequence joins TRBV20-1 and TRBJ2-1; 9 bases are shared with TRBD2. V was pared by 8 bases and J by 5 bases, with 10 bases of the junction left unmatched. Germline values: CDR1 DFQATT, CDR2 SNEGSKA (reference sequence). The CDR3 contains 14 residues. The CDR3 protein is CSSYVQRGDNEQFF. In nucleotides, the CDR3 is TGCAGTAGCTACGTCCAGCGGGGGGACAATGAGCAGTTCTTC.

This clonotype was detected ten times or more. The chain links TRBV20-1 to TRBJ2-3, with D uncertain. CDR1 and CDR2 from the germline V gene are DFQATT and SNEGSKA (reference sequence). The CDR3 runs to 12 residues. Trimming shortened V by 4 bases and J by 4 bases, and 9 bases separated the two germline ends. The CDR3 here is CSAKLIADTQYF. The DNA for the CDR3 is TGCAGTGCTAAACTTATTGCAGATACGCAGTATTTT.

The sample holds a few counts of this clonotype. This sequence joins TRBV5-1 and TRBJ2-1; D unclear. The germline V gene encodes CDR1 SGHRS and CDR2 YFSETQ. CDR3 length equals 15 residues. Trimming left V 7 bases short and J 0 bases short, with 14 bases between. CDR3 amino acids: CASLVAPSSYNEQFF. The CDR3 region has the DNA TGCGCCAGCTTGGTGGCGCCGAGCTCCTACAATGAGCAGTTCTTC.

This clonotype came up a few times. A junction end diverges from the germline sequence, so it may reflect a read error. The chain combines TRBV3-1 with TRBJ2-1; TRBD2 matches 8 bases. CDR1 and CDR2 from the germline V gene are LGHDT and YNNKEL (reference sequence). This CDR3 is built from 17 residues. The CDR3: CASCQSVSGVTRNEQFF. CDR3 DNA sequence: TGTGCCAGCTGCCAATCGGTTAGCGGGGTGACTCGAAATGAGCAGTTCTTC.

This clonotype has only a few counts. CDR3 coding DNA: TGTGCCATCAGTGAGGACAGGGCTTTCCAAGAGACCCAGTACTTC. It specifies CAISEDRAFQETQYF. The chain employs TRBV10-3 and TRBJ2-5, with TRBD1 matching 7 bases. Germline-derived CDR1 and CDR2 are ENHRY and SYGVKD. The CDR3 length is 15 residues. V shed 2 bases, J shed 1 base, and the junction held 4 bases outside the gene matches.

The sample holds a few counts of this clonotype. The CDR3 sequence is CASSPRGREGYGELFF. In DNA, the CDR3 is TGTGCCAGTAGTCCCCGGGGGAGGGAAGGTTACGGGGAGCTGTTTTTT. J is TRBJ2-2 and V is TRBV19; TRBD2 aligns across 7 bases. V lost 5 bases, J lost 7 bases, and 13 bases stayed unmatched. CDR1 is LNHDA and CDR2 is SQIVND in the germline V gene (reference sequence). The CDR3 totals 16 residues.

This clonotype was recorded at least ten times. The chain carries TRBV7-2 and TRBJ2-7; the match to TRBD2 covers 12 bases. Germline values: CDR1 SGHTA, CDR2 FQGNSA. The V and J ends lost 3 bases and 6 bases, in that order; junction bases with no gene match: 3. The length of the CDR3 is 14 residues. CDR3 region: CASSLAGLAGEQYF. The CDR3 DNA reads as TGTGCCAGCAGCTTGGCGGGACTAGCGGGCGAGCAGTACTTC.